This T cell receptor beta chain emerged from a study of beta chain features in type 1 diabetes. Broader study findings: TCRB CDR3s from Type 1 diabetes patients were moderately but significantly shorter in all four CD4+ subsets.

Every bit of the isolated RNA underwent reverse transcription, so sequencing read expressed TCRB transcripts. Produced via immunoSEQ multiplex PCR; TCRdb's table is partial and in-frame only. This table has fewer than 400,000 clones, 6.5% to 10% appearing once. A remark on this clone: Its specificity is unknown.

Sequenced material: central memory CD4+ T cells from blood. The origin of this receptor is a woman aged 18-35 years in good health.

The CDR3 protein is CASSPGLLANRMDTQYF. The CDR3 nucleotides are TGTGCCAGCAGCCCCGGATTGCTAGCGAACCGTATGGATACGCAGTATTTT. The rearrangement uses TRBV7-2 and TRBJ2-3, with D perhaps TRBD2 (6 bases). Deletions cut 5 bases from V and 6 bases from J, with 24 bases between. CDR3 length equals 17 residues. Germline CDR1 SGHTA, CDR2 FQGNSA.